The rows below give T cell receptor beta chains drawn from one sample of a study of T cell responses to AZD1222 COVID-19 vaccine. The table came from immunoSEQ multiplex PCR; TCRdb's copy has only in-frame clones and leaves some out. Counted here are fewer than 30,000 clones, roughly 73% occurring once; the ten biggest clones make up around 6.1%. Sequenced material: peripheral blood, taken on day 0 of AZD1222 vaccination. These receptors all come from an adult in good health. Each CDR3 is given without its conserved first and last residue.

v_call	j_call	cdr3_aa
TRBV14	TRBJ1-2	ASSQDIRTRGYT
TRBV19	TRBJ1-3	ASSVPRIERLRNTIY
TRBV7-2	TRBJ2-5	ASSLAGALATQY
TRBV3-1/TRBV3-2	TRBJ1-1	ASSQGEGGHPEAF
TRBV10-2	TRBJ1-5	ASSAGQGNQPQH
TRBV5-5	TRBJ1-4	ASSLVGGQHNEKLF
TRBV5-6	TRBJ1-5	ASSLGGYSNQPQH
TRBV19	TRBJ1-5	ASSIRGLSSHQPQH
TRBV5-5	TRBJ1-4	ASSQEWGGKLF
TRBV10-3	TRBJ2-7	AISEWGQGYEQY
TRBV9	TRBJ2-1	ASSAPGLAGREEQF
TRBV14	TRBJ1-1	ASSQLTGVNTEAF
TRBV7-9	TRBJ1-6	ASSWSGETLH
TRBV24-1	TRBJ2-2	ATRSGTKNTGELF
TRBV19	TRBJ1-2	ASSIEGGNYGYT
TRBV9	TRBJ1-2	ASSERGYGYT
TRBV7-7	TRBJ2-1	ASSQTSGGYNEQF
TRBV11-3	TRBJ2-1	ASSLATGLSSYNEQF
TRBV18	TRBJ2-2	ASSGQVTGELF
TRBV3-1/TRBV3-2	TRBJ2-3	ASSPRLGQRMTSTDTQY
TRBV6-5	TRBJ2-2	ASSLLGAGGELF
TRBV9	TRBJ1-1	ASTKGRGVMNTEAF
TRBV7-2	TRBJ1-3	ASSLALKGQLTGNTIY
TRBV14	TRBJ2-1	ASSQDAASGIYNEQF
TRBV18	TRBJ2-5	ASSPDSQETQY